This T cell receptor beta chain was sequenced in a study of technical replicates of blood from a few donors (TCRdb year 2017). The CDR3 starts with the cysteine, ends with the phenylalanine, and has 16 residues. Just CDR3 DNA is preserved here, 48 bases in frame from base 1. CDR1 and CDR2 are drawn from the germline V gene: SGHDN, FVKESK. Trimming removed 3 bases from V and 4 bases from J; the gene matches leave 6 bases unexplained. Concerning this clone: It lacks a known antigen. Base-call qualities are not available, and no considerably larger clone is one nucleotide away.

The protocol used for the library was the immunoSEQ multiplex PCR assay. This immuneACCESS table, as held by TCRdb, lists in-frame sequences with V and J called but not all clones. Of the missing ones, under half trace to an unresolved V gene in checked studies; the others have no known cause. This sample lists about 74,000 clones; about 95% were detected once. The top ten constitute around 0.24% of the sample. The sample was T cells isolated from PBMCs. This TCR was sampled from a human donor in good health. The sequence is built from TRBV14 and TRBJ2-1, with TRBD2 matching 10 junction bases. The CDR3 region has the sequence CASSHLGTSVYNEQFF. At the DNA level, the sequence is TGTGCCAGCAGCCACCTCGGGACTAGCGTTTACAATGAGCAGTTCTTC.